A selection of T cell receptor beta chains follows, all from one sample in a study of shared clonotypes between healthy human individuals. Produced via immunoSEQ multiplex PCR; TCRdb's table is partial and in-frame only. Among roughly 500,000 clones listed, 60% to 85% were seen once. The sequencing sample was made of PBMCs. These receptors came from a woman aged 35 to 49 in good health. Some clones in this sample may be carry-over from other donors' samples. Both conserved end residues are part of each CDR3. Each record gives: V gene, J gene, D gene, CDR3 protein, CDR3 DNA. The D gene is left open where the match is weak.

TRBV19	TRBJ2-4	TRBD2	CASSGPGTSGLTGAKNIQYF	TGTGCCAGTAGTGGGCCCGGGACTAGCGGGCTTACGGGGGCCAAAAACATTCAGTACTTC
TRBV19	TRBJ2-2	TRBD2	CASSPTGTTNTGELFF	TGTGCCAGTAGTCCGACCGGGACTACGAACACCGGGGAGCTGTTTTTT
TRBV5-1	TRBJ1-5	-	CASSLAGTGQPQHF	TGCGCCAGCAGCTTGGCCGGAACTGGTCAGCCCCAGCATTTT
TRBV29-1	TRBJ1-2	-	CSVDLSGIANYGYTF	TGCAGCGTCGATCTGTCCGGGATAGCTAACTATGGCTACACCTTC
TRBV6-4	TRBJ2-1	-	CASSDEVASMNEQFF	TGTGCCAGCAGTGATGAGGTAGCTAGTATGAATGAGCAGTTCTTC
TRBV6-6	TRBJ1-4	-	CASSYKGSTNEKLFF	TGTGCCAGCAGTTACAAGGGCTCAACTAATGAAAAACTGTTTTTT
TRBV2	TRBJ2-5	-	CASSVSGFETQYF	TGTGCCAGCAGTGTTAGTGGTTTCGAGACCCAGTACTTC
TRBV6-1	TRBJ1-1	TRBD1	CASSEGGPGGVRSEAFF	TGTGCCAGCAGTGAAGGTGGGCCAGGGGGCGTAAGGTCTGAAGCTTTCTTT
TRBV18	TRBJ2-3	TRBD2	CASSEGLAGGTDTQYF	TGTGCCAGCTCAGAAGGACTAGCGGGAGGTACAGATACGCAGTATTTT
TRBV11-2	TRBJ2-7	-	CASSLGEVRVSEQYF	TGTGCCAGCAGCCTTGGCGAGGTTCGGGTTTCCGAGCAGTACTTC
TRBV28	TRBJ1-5	-	CASSPLLQLRSNQPQHF	TGTGCCAGCAGTCCACTCCTACAGCTTAGGAGCAATCAGCCCCAGCATTTT